This T cell receptor beta chain is drawn from a study of cytomegalovirus exposure and HLA in healthy donors. This PCR relied on a set of 60 Vbeta primers and 13 Jbeta primers. Libraries were prepared by immunoSEQ multiplex PCR; TCRdb keeps only in-frame clonotypes and omits some of them. This table has some 63,000 clones, about 80% appearing once. Sequences were obtained from PBMCs. The TCR comes from a woman aged 35 to 49 in good health and CMV-seronegative.

The CDR3 sequence is CASSEGLAREQYF. CDR3 nucleotide sequence: TGTGCCAGCTCAGAAGGACTAGCGCGGGAGCAGTACTTC. The chain uses TRBV18 and TRBJ2-7; 9 bases are shared with TRBD2. CDR3 length equals 13 residues. Germline CDR1 and CDR2: KGHSH and LQKENI. V shed 5 bases, J shed 7 bases, and the junction held 6 bases outside the gene matches.